The 27 T cell receptor beta chains below were found in one sample sequenced in a study of identical twins. TCRdb reprocessed the 5' RACE reads with MiXCR, giving one entry per CDR3 protein. This sample has around 1.7 million distinct CDR3 sequences, with about 30% found just once. The sequencing input was cord blood. All receptors come from a newborn girl in good health.

This clonotype was seen more than once but under ten times. The rearrangement links TRBV27 to TRBJ2-1; 10 positions match TRBD2. The V gene end was trimmed by 5 bases and the J gene end by 4 bases; junction bases not matched to a gene: 11. CDR3 length equals 17 residues. From germline, CDR1 is MNHEY and CDR2 SMNVEV (reference sequence). CDR3 DNA: TGTGCCAGCAGTGCCCTTAGAACTAGCGGGGCATACAATGAGCAGTTCTTC. Its protein is CASSALRTSGAYNEQFF.

Remarks on this clonotype: The junction and the germline gene differ at one end; a read error may be behind it. The chain carries TRBV10-2 and TRBJ1-6; D is perhaps TRBD1 (5 bases). There are 17 residues in the CDR3. Germline lookup yields CDR1 WSHSY and CDR2 SAAADI. The CDR3 region has the DNA TGCGCCAGCAGTGTGATGGGTGCGTGGCAGGGAGATTCACCCCCCCACTTT. This translates into CASSVMGAWQGDSPPHF.

This CDR3 reads CSARSGIDTQYF. The CDR3 DNA reads TGCAGTGCTAGATCAGGCATAGATACGCAGTATTTT. The V and J genes are TRBV20-1 and TRBJ2-3, with D unresolved. V gave up 2 bases and J gave up 5 bases, with 8 bases separating them. Germline CDR1 and CDR2: DFQATT and SNEGSKA (reference sequence). The CDR3 is 12 amino acids.

CDR3: CASSRWDLYYNEQFF. Here the CDR3 DNA reads TGTGCCAGCAGCCGATGGGACCTATACTACAATGAGCAGTTCTTC. The chain carries TRBV14 and TRBJ2-1, with D perhaps matching TRBD1 or TRBD2 (5 bases each). Germline V lookup: CDR1 SGHDN, CDR2 FVKESK. The CDR3 has 15 amino acids. The germline V and J ends were trimmed by 4 bases and 3 bases, with 13 bases remaining between them.

The table lists this clonotype with a few counts. The V gene is TRBV2, the J gene TRBJ1-5, with 12 nucleotides matching TRBD1. V was clipped by 6 bases and J by 0 bases; unmatched bases: 3. CDR3 length: 16 residues. CDR1 is SNHLY and CDR2 is FYNNEI in the germline V gene. The CDR3 reads CASSRDRGPSNQPQHF. The DNA for the CDR3 is TGTGCCAGCAGCCGGGACAGGGGGCCTAGCAATCAGCCCCAGCATTTT.

A few counts support this clonotype. CDR3 sequence: CAISGQGNYNYGYTF. CDR3 coding DNA: TGTGCCATCAGTGGACAGGGGAACTATAACTATGGCTACACCTTC. The rearrangement uses TRBV10-3 and TRBJ1-2, with 8 bases identical to TRBD1. The CDR3 totals 15 residues. Trimming cost V 4 bases and J 1 base; bases outside gene matches: 5. From germline, CDR1 is ENHRY and CDR2 SYGVKD.

Points on this clonotype: Just one base apart from a much larger clone, this may be a read error. This sequence joins TRBV29-1 and TRBJ2-3; tentative D call: TRBD1 (5 bases). Between the trimmed V and J ends, which lost 5 bases and 0 bases, there was a span of 9 bases. The germline V gene has CDR1 SQVTM and CDR2 ANQGSEA. The CDR3 has 13 residues. The CDR3 region has the DNA TGCAGCGTTAAAGGGGCTAGCACAGATACGCAGTATTTT. It is translated as CSVKGASTDTQYF.

This clonotype has a handful of counts. This chain uses TRBV27 with TRBJ1-5; maybe TRBD1 (5 bases). V was clipped by 0 bases and J by 5 bases, with 8 bases between them. The CDR3 totals 14 residues. The V gene's germline CDR1 is MNHEY and CDR2 SMNVEV (reference sequence). The CDR3 here is CASSLSSGDQPQHF. CDR3 sequence (DNA): TGTGCCAGCAGTTTATCGTCGGGGGATCAGCCCCAGCATTTT.

This chain links TRBV9 with TRBJ1-2; 8 bases match TRBD1. This CDR3 contains 14 residues. The junction had 5 bases not matched to a gene; V was cut back by 3 bases and J by 4 bases. Germline V gives CDR1 SGDLS, CDR2 YYNGEE. This CDR3 is CASSAGQGPYGYTF. Written as DNA, the CDR3 is TGTGCCAGCAGCGCAGGACAGGGACCCTATGGCTACACCTTC.

This clonotype was detected only a few times. The rearrangement links TRBV5-1 to TRBJ1-1, with 7 bases that match TRBD1. J was trimmed by 3 bases and V by 4 bases; bases with no gene match: 6. The CDR3 runs 14 residues. The germline V gene encodes CDR1 SGHRS and CDR2 YFSETQ. The CDR3 DNA sequence: TGCGCCAGCAGCCGATTTGACAGGGACACTGAAGCTTTCTTT. It specifies CASSRFDRDTEAFF. The whole variable domain, remainder taken from reference TRBV5-1 and TRBJ1-1, is KAGVTQTPRYLIKTRGQQVTLSCSPISGHRSVSWYQQTPGQGLQFLFEYFSETQRNKGNFPGRFSGRQFSNSRSEMNVSTLELGDSALYLCASSRFDRDTEAFFGQGTRLTVV.

The V and J genes are TRBV20-1 and TRBJ2-5, with 11 bases that match TRBD2. V was clipped by 6 bases and J by 1 base; unmatched bases: 4. Germline assignment: CDR1 DFQATT and CDR2 SNEGSKA (reference sequence). The CDR3 is made up of 14 amino acids. The CDR3 sequence is CSADLAGGQETQYF. Here the CDR3 DNA reads TGCAGTGCGGACCTAGCGGGAGGCCAAGAGACCCAGTACTTC.

The CDR3 region has the DNA TGTGCCAGCAGCCCGTGGGGTTCCTACAATGAGCAGTTCTTC. It is translated as CASSPWGSYNEQFF. J is TRBJ2-1 and V is TRBV7-9; no firm D call. With 5 bases removed from V and 1 base from J, the gap between germline ends came to 9 bases. The CDR3 totals 14 residues. Looked up from germline, CDR1 is SEHNR and CDR2 is FQNEAQ (reference sequence).

The chain joins TRBV7-9 to TRBJ2-1, with 7 bases identical to TRBD1. V shed 5 bases, J shed 3 bases, and the junction held 7 bases outside the gene matches. Germline V gives CDR1 SEHNR, CDR2 FQNEAQ (reference sequence). The CDR3 has 15 amino acids. CDR3 DNA sequence: TGTGCCAGCAGCCCTCAGGGGGAAAACTACAATGAGCAGTTCTTC. Protein: CASSPQGENYNEQFF.

This clonotype turned up a few times. V gene TRBV5-1 combines with J gene TRBJ2-7, with TRBD2 identical over 10 bases. CDR1 and CDR2 (germline): SGHRS, YFSETQ. Trimming cost V 3 bases and J 0 bases; bases outside gene matches: 6. This CDR3 is built from 16 residues. The CDR3 region has the DNA TGCGCCAGCAGCTCACCCGGGACTAGCGCCTCCTACGAGCAGTACTTC. Translated: CASSSPGTSASYEQYF.

This clonotype was counted a few times. This chain joins TRBV20-1 and TRBJ1-2, with 7 bases matching TRBD1. Germline CDR1 DFQATT, CDR2 SNEGSKA (reference sequence). The V and J ends lost 0 bases and 2 bases, in that order; junction bases with no gene match: 3. This CDR3 is 14 amino acids long. The CDR3 nucleotides read TGCAGTGCTAGAGAGTCAGGGGGGAACTATGGCTACACCTTC. This gives the protein CSARESGGNYGYTF.

The chain has TRBV6-1 and TRBJ1-2; 7 bases align to TRBD1. The V gene end was trimmed by 8 bases and the J gene end by 1 base; junction bases not matched to a gene: 4. Germline loops: CDR1 MNHNS, CDR2 SASEGT. CDR3 length equals 13 residues. CDR3 sequence (DNA): TGTGCCAGCGACAGGGAATTTAACTATGGCTACACCTTC. Its protein is CASDREFNYGYTF.

The chain combines TRBV27 with TRBJ2-7; 11 nucleotides align to TRBD1. The germline gives CDR1 MNHEY, CDR2 SMNVEV (reference sequence). The CDR3 contains 18 residues. Germline trimming cut 4 bases from V and 4 bases from J; bases unmatched to any gene: 15. CDR3 nucleotide sequence: TGTGCCAGCAGTTCCCTTCATCCCGGGACAGGGGGTGGATACGAGCAGTACTTC. Amino acids: CASSSLHPGTGGGYEQYF.

This chain joins TRBV7-2 and TRBJ1-2, with TRBD1 as a possible D gene (5 bases). Germline V gives CDR1 SGHTA, CDR2 FQGNSA. This CDR3 is 15 amino acids long. V lost 7 bases and J lost 3, with 18 bases in between. Here the CDR3 DNA reads TGTGCCAGCACCGATCGCAGGGTCCCCTACTATGGCTACACCTTC. It yields the protein CASTDRRVPYYGYTF.

The gene calls are TRBV4-2 and TRBJ2-1, with 8 nucleotides matching TRBD2. Germline CDR1 LGHNA, CDR2 YNFKEQ. This CDR3 spans 14 amino acids. Germline trimming cut 3 bases from V and 6 bases from J; bases unmatched to any gene: 4. This CDR3 is CASSHPGTSNEQFF. CDR3 DNA: TGTGCCAGCAGCCATCCCGGGACTAGCAATGAGCAGTTCTTC.

The chain carries TRBV28 and TRBJ2-1, with TRBD2 identical over 11 bases. The J segment lost 9 bases and the V segment lost 7 bases, leaving 8 bases of the junction unmatched. CDR3 length: 14 amino acids. Per the germline V gene, CDR1 is MDHEN and CDR2 is SYDVKM. The CDR3 nucleotides are TGTGCCAGCACCCTTAGCGGGAGGGCCACTGAGCAGTTCTTC. Translating it yields CASTLSGRATEQFF.

The V call is TRBV10-3, the J call TRBJ2-7; D is possibly TRBD1 or TRBD2 (5 bases each). The J call is doubtful: the DNA matches TRBJ2-5 better. The V gene's germline CDR1 is ENHRY and CDR2 SYGVKD. The CDR3 runs to 15 residues. For the CDR3, the DNA is TGTGCCATCAGTGAACTTGCCGGGACGTGGCAGACCCAGTACTTC. Protein: CAISELAGTWQTQYF.

The chain employs TRBV3-1 and TRBJ1-6; the D gene is possibly TRBD1 (5 bases). The germline V and J ends were trimmed by 2 bases and 6 bases, with 8 bases remaining between them. Germline V gene sequence: CDR1 LGHDT, CDR2 YNNKEL (reference sequence). The CDR3 has 14 residues. CDR3 DNA: TGTGCCAGCAGCCAAACCGGGGCTAATTCACCCCTCCACTTT. This translates into CASSQTGANSPLHF.

This clonotype was observed a handful of times. The chain joins TRBV12-3 or TRBV12-4 to TRBJ2-2; the D is unclear. V was clipped by 5 bases and J by 3 bases, with 7 bases between them. The CDR3 loop spans 13 amino acids. The CDR3 region is CASSGWDTGELFF. The CDR3 DNA follows: TGTGCCAGCAGTGGCTGGGACACCGGGGAGCTGTTTTTT.

This clonotype was detected a few times. The rearrangement links TRBV20-1 to TRBJ2-3; a weak D match, TRBD1 (6 bases). In germline, CDR1 is DFQATT, CDR2 SNEGSKA (reference sequence). With 6 bases removed from V and 14 bases from J, the gap between germline ends came to 21 bases. The CDR3 totals 12 residues. Here the CDR3 DNA reads TGCAGTGCCCCTGTGGGGGCCTCCCTCTTGTATTTT. Its translation: CSAPVGASLLYF.

The J gene is TRBJ1-1, the V gene TRBV25-1; D may be TRBD1 (6 bases). CDR1 and CDR2 (germline): MGHDK, SYGVNS. The CDR3 consists of 13 residues. Trimming removed 3 bases from V and 6 bases from J, with 11 bases in between. The CDR3 is CASSDITGSEAFF. The DNA of the CDR3 is TGTGCCAGCAGTGATATTACAGGGTCTGAAGCTTTCTTT.

This clonotype was observed many times. The rearrangement uses TRBV12-3 or TRBV12-4 and TRBJ1-2; D call uncertain. This CDR3 spans 13 amino acids. The germline V and J ends were trimmed by 3 bases and 8 bases, with 13 bases remaining between them. This CDR3 is CASSFAGSKGYTF. Written as DNA, the CDR3 is TGTGCCAGCAGTTTTGCGGGGAGTAAGGGCTACACCTTC.

This clonotype was picked up a small number of times. The chain couples TRBV20-1 to TRBJ2-7; TRBD2 matches at 8 bases. The length of the CDR3 is 13 residues. CDR1 and CDR2 from the germline V gene are DFQATT and SNEGSKA (reference sequence). The ends lost 3 bases at V and 5 bases at J; junction bases unmatched: 6. The chain's CDR3 is CSASPSGGHEQYF. CDR3 sequence (DNA): TGCAGTGCTAGCCCCAGCGGGGGCCACGAGCAGTACTTC.